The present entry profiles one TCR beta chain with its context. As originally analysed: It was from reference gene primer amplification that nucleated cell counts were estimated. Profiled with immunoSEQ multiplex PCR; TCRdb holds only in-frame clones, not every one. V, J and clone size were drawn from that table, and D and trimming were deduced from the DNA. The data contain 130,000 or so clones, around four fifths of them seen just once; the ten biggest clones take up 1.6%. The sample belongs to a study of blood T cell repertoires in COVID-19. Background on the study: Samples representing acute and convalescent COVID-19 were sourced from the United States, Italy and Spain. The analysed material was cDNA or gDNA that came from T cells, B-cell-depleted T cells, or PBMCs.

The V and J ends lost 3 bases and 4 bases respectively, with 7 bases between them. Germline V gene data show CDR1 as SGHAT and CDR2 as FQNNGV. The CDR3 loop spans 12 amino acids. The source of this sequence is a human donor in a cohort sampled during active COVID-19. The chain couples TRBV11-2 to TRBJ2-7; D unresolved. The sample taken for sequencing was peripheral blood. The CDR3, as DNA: TGTGCCAGCAGCTTGAAGCCTTACGAGCAGTACTTC. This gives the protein CASSLKPYEQYF.